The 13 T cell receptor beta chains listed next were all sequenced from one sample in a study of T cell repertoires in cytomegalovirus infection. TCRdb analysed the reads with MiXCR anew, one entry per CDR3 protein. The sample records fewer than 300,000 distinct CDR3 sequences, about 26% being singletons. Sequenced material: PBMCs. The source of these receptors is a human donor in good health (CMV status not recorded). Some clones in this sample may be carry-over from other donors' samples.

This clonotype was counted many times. As DNA, the CDR3 is TGTGCCAGCAGCTTAGAGAGGGTCTCCAATGAGCAGTTCTTC. This translates into CASSLERVSNEQFF. The rearrangement uses TRBV7-9 and TRBJ2-1, with a tentative D call TRBD2 (5 bases). The length of the CDR3 is 14 residues. Between the trimmed V and J ends, which lost 1 base and 6 bases, there was a span of 10 bases. Germline loops: CDR1 SEHNR, CDR2 FQNEAQ (reference sequence).

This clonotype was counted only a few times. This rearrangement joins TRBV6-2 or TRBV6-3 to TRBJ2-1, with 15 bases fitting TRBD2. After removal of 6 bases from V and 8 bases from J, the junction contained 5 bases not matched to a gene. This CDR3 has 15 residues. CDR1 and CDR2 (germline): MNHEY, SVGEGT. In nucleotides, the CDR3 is TGTGCCAGCAGCAGGACTAGCGGGAGGGTTGATGAGCAGTTCTTC. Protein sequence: CASSRTSGRVDEQFF.

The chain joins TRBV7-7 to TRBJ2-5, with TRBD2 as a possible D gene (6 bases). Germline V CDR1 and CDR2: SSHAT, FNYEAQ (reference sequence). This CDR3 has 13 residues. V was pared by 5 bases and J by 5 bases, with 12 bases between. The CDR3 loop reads CASSQGLPETQYF. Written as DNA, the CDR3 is TGTGCCAGCAGCCAGGGACTTCCGGAGACCCAGTACTTC.

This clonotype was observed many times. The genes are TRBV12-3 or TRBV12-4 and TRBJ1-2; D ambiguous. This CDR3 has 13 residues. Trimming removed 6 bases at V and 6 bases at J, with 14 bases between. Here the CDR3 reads CASSTGFWHGYTF. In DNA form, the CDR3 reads TGTGCCAGCAGCACTGGATTCTGGCATGGCTACACCTTC.

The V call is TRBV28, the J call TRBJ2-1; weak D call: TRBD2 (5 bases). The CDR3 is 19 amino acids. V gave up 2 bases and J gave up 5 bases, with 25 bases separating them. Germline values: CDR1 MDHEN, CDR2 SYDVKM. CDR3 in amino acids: CASSLIGTFWFEADNEQFF. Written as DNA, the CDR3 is TGTGCCAGCAGTTTAATCGGTACCTTTTGGTTCGAAGCGGACAATGAGCAGTTCTTC. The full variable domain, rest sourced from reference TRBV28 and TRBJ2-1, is DVKVTQSSRYLVKRTGEKVFLECVQDMDHENMFWYRQDPGLGLRLIYFSYDVKMKEKGDIPEGYSVSREKKERFSLILESASTNQTSMYLCASSLIGTFWFEADNEQFFGPGTRLTVL.

The CDR3 here is CSAVGTDTQYF. CDR3 DNA: TGCAGTGCTGTGGGCACAGATACGCAGTATTTT. The rearrangement uses TRBV20-1 and TRBJ2-3, with D hard to call. The CDR3 spans 11 residues. The germline V and J ends were trimmed by 5 bases and 1 base, with 4 bases remaining between them. CDR1 and CDR2 from the germline V gene are DFQATT and SNEGSKA (reference sequence).

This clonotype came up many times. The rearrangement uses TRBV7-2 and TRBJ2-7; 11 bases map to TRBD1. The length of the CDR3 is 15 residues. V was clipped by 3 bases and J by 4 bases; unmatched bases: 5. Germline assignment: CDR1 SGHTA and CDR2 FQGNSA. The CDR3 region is CASSFAGTGGYEQYF. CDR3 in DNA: TGTGCCAGCAGCTTCGCCGGGACAGGGGGATACGAGCAGTACTTC.

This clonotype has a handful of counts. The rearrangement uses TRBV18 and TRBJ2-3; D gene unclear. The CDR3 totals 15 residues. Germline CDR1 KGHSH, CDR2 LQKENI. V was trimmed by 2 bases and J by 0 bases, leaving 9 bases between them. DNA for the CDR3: TGTGCCAGCTCACCATTTAGCCGTAGCACAGATACGCAGTATTTT. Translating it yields CASSPFSRSTDTQYF.

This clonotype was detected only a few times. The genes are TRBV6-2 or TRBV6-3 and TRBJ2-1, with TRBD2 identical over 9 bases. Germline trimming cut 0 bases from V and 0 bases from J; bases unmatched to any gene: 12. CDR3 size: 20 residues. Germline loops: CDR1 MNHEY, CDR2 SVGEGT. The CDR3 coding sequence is TGTGCCAGCAGTTACTCGATTAGCGGGAGCGTACTCGACTCCTACAATGAGCAGTTCTTC. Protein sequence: CASSYSISGSVLDSYNEQFF.

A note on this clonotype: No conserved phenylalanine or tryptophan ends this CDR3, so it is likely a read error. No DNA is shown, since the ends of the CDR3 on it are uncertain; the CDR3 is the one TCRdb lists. The CDR3 reads CSARAGTSRTIT. The chain carries TRBV20-1 and TRBJ2-3; no check of the table's D call, TRBD2, against the DNA was made. The CDR3 length is 12 residues, termini included. The germline CDR1 and CDR2 sequences are DFQATT and SNEGSKA (reference sequence).

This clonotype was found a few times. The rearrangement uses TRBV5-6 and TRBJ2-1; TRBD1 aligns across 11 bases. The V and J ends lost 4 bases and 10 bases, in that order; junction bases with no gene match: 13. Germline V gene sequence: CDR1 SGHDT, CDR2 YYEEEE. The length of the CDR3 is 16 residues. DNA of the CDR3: TGTGCCAGCAGCCCCGGGACAGGGGGTTTTTTTGACGAGCAGTTCTTC. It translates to CASSPGTGGFFDEQFF.

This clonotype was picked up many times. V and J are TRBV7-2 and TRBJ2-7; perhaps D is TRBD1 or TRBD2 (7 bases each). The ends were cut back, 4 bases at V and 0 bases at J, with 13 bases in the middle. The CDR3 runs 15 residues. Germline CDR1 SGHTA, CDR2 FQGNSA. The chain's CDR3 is CASSSQGGLSYEQYF. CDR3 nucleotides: TGTGCCAGCAGCTCTCAGGGGGGGCTCTCCTACGAGCAGTACTTC.

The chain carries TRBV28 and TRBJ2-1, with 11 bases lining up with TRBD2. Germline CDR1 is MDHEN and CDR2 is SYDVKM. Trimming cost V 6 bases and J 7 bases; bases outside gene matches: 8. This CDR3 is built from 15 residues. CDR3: CASRILAGEVNEQFF. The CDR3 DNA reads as TGTGCCAGCAGGATACTAGCGGGAGAGGTAAATGAGCAGTTCTTC.